This TCR beta chain appears in the sequencing data of a study of blood T cell repertoires in COVID-19. Germline V gene data show CDR1 as LNHNV and CDR2 as YYDKDF (reference sequence). J gave up 11 bases and V 5 bases, and 6 bases lay outside the gene matches. The CDR3 totals 12 residues. The data were produced by immunoSEQ multiplex PCR, yet TCRdb's version contains in-frame clones alone and is incomplete. The table records tens of thousands of clones, around 88% of them present only once. This receptor was taken from a human donor in a cohort sampled during active COVID-19. The sequenced sample consisted of peripheral blood. The gene calls are TRBV15 and TRBJ2-3; 8 nucleotides align to TRBD2. This CDR3 is CATSRARGVQYF. In DNA form, the CDR3 reads TGTGCCACCAGCCGGGCGCGGGGGGTGCAGTATTTT.